This T cell receptor beta chain is drawn from a study of blood T cell repertoires in COVID-19 (dated by TCRdb to 2019 to 2021). In terms of the full investigation: Samples from collaborators originated in the United States, Italy and Spain and spanned both the acute and convalescent phases of COVID-19. The material from the prospective study consisted of cDNA or gDNA derived from T cells, B-cell-depleted T cells, or PBMCs. Deeply sampled blood TCRbeta repertoires from subjects exposed to, actively infected with, or recovered from COVID-19 were included in the dataset. A freely available public database, intended as a resource for researchers studying the immune response to SARS-CoV-2, is where the repertoires were released. Samples were obtained from the ongoing ImmuneRACE study (first 160 participants) and from over a thousand subjects provided by 6 global collaborators. A de-identified subject ID, COVID-19 status, age in years and sex were almost always included in the sample metadata. Where HLA class I and class II types were available, the types were taken from metadata supplied by the sample provider, not from assay-based typing.

The germline V end is reduced by 5 bases and the J end by 4 bases; junction bases left unmatched: 9. The germline V gene (reference sequence) sets CDR1 to SEHNR and CDR2 to FQNEAQ. Taken from cysteine to phenylalanine, the CDR3 has 16 residues. The DNA shown is the 48-base CDR3, in frame from base 1. Of note for this clone: This receptor's antigen is unknown. No base-level quality is on record; no much larger clone is a single base apart.

General study outcomes and caveats: The quantity of clinical and demographic metadata differed by source and by participant and was supplied without curation.

Participants in the prospective study were aged about 18 to 89 years, lived in about two dozen United States geographic areas, and enrolled through a virtual design. In the prospective study, cohorts were assigned on the basis of participant-reported clinical history obtained from a screening survey and a study questionnaire. In the prospective study, mobile phlebotomists collected whole blood, serum and a nasopharyngeal or oropharyngeal swab from each participant. Participants in the prospective study had the option to provide additional blood draws and questionnaires over a 2-month period. Prospective study blood samples were shipped either frozen or at room temperature before DNA extraction. TCRbeta CDR3 regions were amplified from genomic DNA by means of the immunoSEQ Assay, a bias-controlled multiplex PCR. The source study handled its data this way. Within the assay, amplification of reference gene primers was used to estimate how many nucleated cells each sample contained. To quantify the absolute abundance of each unique TCRbeta CDR3 rearrangement, sequence reads were collapsed and filtered. Productive Simpson clonality was computed per sample as the square root of Simpson's diversity index over productive rearrangements. What TCRdb holds here is the immuneACCESS table cut down to in-frame rearrangements. Part of the clones is not present; checked against another copy, under half of the missing clones reflect an unresolved V gene, and the others are unexplained. That table is the source of V, J and clone size, and D and trimming were worked out from the DNA. In this sample the table shows under 200,000 clones, approximately 81% of which occur a single time. Of the sample, approximately 5.6% is held by the ten largest clones.

Sequenced: PBMCs or T cells enriched from blood (not recorded which). The chain was built from TRBV7-9 and TRBJ2-1; 9 bases in the middle match TRBD2. The origin of this receptor is a middle-aged woman with acute COVID-19. The CDR3 protein is CASSPQASGDYNEQFF. In nucleotide form, the sequence is TGTGCCAGCAGCCCCCAGGCTAGCGGGGATTACAATGAGCAGTTCTTC.